These 3 T cell receptor beta chains came from one sample sequenced in a study of T cells in Graves' hyperthyroidism and ophthalmopathy. The CDR3 regions of TCR beta were amplified from RNA transcripts. RT-PCR in the first round (using the HTBI primer set) targeted the TCR CDR3. TCRdb itself ran the multiplex PCR reads through MiXCR, one entry per CDR3 protein. The sample includes about half a million distinct CDR3 sequences, around 22% of them seen just once. Sequenced: blood. Receptors were obtained from a woman under 40 with Graves' ophthalmopathy.

There are many counts of this clonotype. The V and J genes are TRBV5-1 and TRBJ2-7; perhaps D is TRBD1 or TRBD2 (5 bases each). The CDR3 has 14 residues. Germline CDR1 and CDR2: SGHRS and YFSETQ. Deletions cut 4 bases from V and 7 bases from J, with 18 bases between. This chain's CDR3 is CASSTGTTRWEQYF. The CDR3 DNA reads as TGCGCCAGCAGCACCGGGACCACCAGGTGGGAGCAGTACTTC.

This chain joins TRBV12-3 or TRBV12-4 and TRBJ2-5; D is perhaps TRBD1 or TRBD2 (6 bases each). V lost 7 bases and J 5 bases, leaving 17 bases between the germline ends. CDR3 size: 14 residues. The CDR3 reads CASMTVGGWETQYF. The CDR3 nucleotides are TGTGCCAGCATGACTGTGGGGGGCTGGGAGACCCAGTACTTC.

Notes on this clonotype: A much larger clone differs from this one at a single base, so this may be a read error. The rearrangement joins TRBV13 to TRBJ2-7; D is unresolved. V was clipped by 5 bases and J by 2 bases, with 10 bases between them. The germline V gene encodes CDR1 PRHDT and CDR2 FYEKMQ (reference sequence). This CDR3 spans 13 amino acids. CDR3 loop: CASSPPTPYEQYF. The DNA for the CDR3 is TGTGCCAGCAGCCCTCCTACCCCCTACGAGCAGTACTTC.